What follows are 13 T cell receptor beta chains derived from one specimen sequenced in a study of OX40 agonist ivuxolimab in advanced cancers. The method was immunoSEQ multiplex PCR; TCRdb's version includes in-frame clones alone and lacks a portion of them. The sample records about 79,000 clones, 88% being singletons. Sequenced here: CD4+ or CD8+ T cells sorted from blood, sampled in a trial of the OX40 agonist ivuxolimab. The receptor set was obtained from an adult with an advanced solid tumor such as melanoma, head and neck, liver or kidney cancer.

The rearrangement joins TRBV5-1 to TRBJ1-1; D uncertain. The CDR3 spans 15 residues. Germline values: CDR1 SGHRS, CDR2 YFSETQ. The ends were cut back, 4 bases at V and 2 bases at J, with 15 bases in the middle. The CDR3 loop is CASSPEGHFNTEAFF. The CDR3 DNA reads as TGCGCCAGCAGCCCCGAAGGCCACTTTAACACTGAAGCTTTCTTT. Filled out from reference TRBV5-1 and TRBJ1-1, the complete variable domain reads KAGVTQTPRYLIKTRGQQVTLSCSPISGHRSVSWYQQTPGQGLQFLFEYFSETQRNKGNFPGRFSGRQFSNSRSEMNVSTLELGDSALYLCASSPEGHFNTEAFFGQGTRLTVV.

The V and J genes are TRBV19 and TRBJ1-2; unclear D gene. The germline V gene has CDR1 LNHDA and CDR2 SQIVND (reference sequence). The V end lost 5 bases, the J end lost 4 bases, and 17 bases lay between the germline ends. The CDR3 has 15 residues. CDR3 region: CASSSQTDVSYGYTF. For the CDR3, the DNA is TGTGCCAGTAGTTCCCAGACCGATGTAAGCTATGGCTACACCTTC.

The CDR3: CASSPPQGTQYF. The CDR3 bases are TGTGCCAGCAGCCCCCCCCAGGGTACGCAGTATTTT. The chain combines TRBV27 with TRBJ2-3; D may be TRBD1 (5 bases). The CDR3 has 12 amino acids. The V end lost 6 bases, the J end lost 8 bases, and 12 bases lay between the germline ends. Germline values: CDR1 MNHEY, CDR2 SMNVEV (reference sequence).

V gene TRBV10-3 combines with J gene TRBJ2-5; TRBD2 matches at 13 bases. In germline, CDR1 is ENHRY, CDR2 SYGVKD. This CDR3 has 16 residues. The V and J ends lost 5 bases and 4 bases, in that order; junction bases with no gene match: 7. The CDR3 DNA sequence: TGTGCCATCAGTACATCCGGGACTAGCGGGGTAGAGACCCAGTACTTC. This gives the protein CAISTSGTSGVETQYF.

This chain uses TRBV2 with TRBJ2-5; D is tentatively TRBD1 or TRBD2 (6 bases each). There are 14 residues in the CDR3. Germline V CDR1 and CDR2: SNHLY, FYNNEI. The V end was cut by 7 bases, the J end by 0 bases, with 12 bases between. CDR3 in amino acids: CASKVGGYQETQYF. CDR3 DNA: TGTGCCAGCAAAGTAGGGGGGTACCAAGAGACCCAGTACTTC.

This clone was counted once. DNA for the CDR3: TGTGCCAGTAGTATAGTGTCGGGAGGGAGTGAAAAACTGTTTTTT. This gives the protein CASSIVSGGSEKLFF. The chain couples TRBV19 to TRBJ1-4; D is undetermined. V was pared by 1 base and J by 7 bases, with 13 bases between. There are 15 residues in the CDR3. Germline lookup yields CDR1 LNHDA and CDR2 SQIVND (reference sequence).

The chain couples TRBV29-1 to TRBJ2-2, with a weak D call TRBD1 (6 bases). In germline, CDR1 is SQVTM, CDR2 ANQGSEA. The CDR3 loop spans 14 amino acids. V was cut by 6 bases and J by 1 base, with 12 bases left in between. The CDR3: CSVGEQGNTGELFF. As DNA, the CDR3 is TGCAGCGTCGGCGAACAGGGGAACACCGGGGAGCTGTTTTTT.

The V call is TRBV7-9, the J call TRBJ2-5, with D possibly TRBD1 on 8 matching bases. Germline V gives CDR1 SEHNR, CDR2 FQNEAQ (reference sequence). V was clipped by 6 bases and J by 4 bases, with 15 bases between them. The CDR3 is 14 amino acids. CDR3: CASRLQGEGETQYF. For the CDR3, the DNA is TGTGCCAGCAGGCTACAGGGGGAGGGAGAGACCCAGTACTTC.

The V gene is TRBV4-1, the J gene TRBJ1-1; 7 bases match TRBD1. Trimming took 6 bases from V and 4 from J; bases not matched to a gene: 11. This CDR3 is built from 15 residues. Germline loops: CDR1 MGHRA, CDR2 YSYEKL. CDR3 sequence reads: CASSQSIQGITEAFF. As DNA, the CDR3 is TGCGCCAGCAGTCAATCTATACAGGGGATCACTGAAGCTTTCTTT.

The chain has TRBV6-1 and TRBJ2-5; 13 positions agree with TRBD2. The germline gives CDR1 MNHNS, CDR2 SASEGT. V shed 2 bases, J shed 4 bases, and the junction held 7 bases outside the gene matches. The CDR3 totals 17 residues. The CDR3 is CASSETGTSGMGETQYF. The CDR3 region has the DNA TGTGCCAGCAGTGAAACCGGGACTAGCGGGATGGGAGAGACCCAGTACTTC.

The CDR3 spells CSVLGGPPLYEQYF. For the CDR3, the DNA is TGCAGCGTCCTAGGGGGCCCCCCCCTTTACGAGCAGTACTTC. The chain joins TRBV29-1 to TRBJ2-7, with 7 bases lining up with TRBD1. This CDR3 comprises 14 residues. The germline V gene encodes CDR1 SQVTM and CDR2 ANQGSEA. The junction had 12 bases not matched to a gene; V was cut back by 6 bases and J by 4 bases.

In its sample, this clone was seen once. The chain links TRBV7-9 to TRBJ2-1; possibly TRBD2 for D (5 bases). This CDR3 is 14 amino acids long. The germline gives CDR1 SEHNR, CDR2 FQNEAQ (reference sequence). Trimming took 3 bases from V and 0 from J, leaving 6 bases between them. CDR3: CASSFGSSYNEQFF. The CDR3 DNA reads as TGTGCCAGCAGCTTTGGGAGCTCCTACAATGAGCAGTTCTTC.

The CDR3 is CASSINSGVGQPQHF. Written as DNA, the CDR3 is TGTGCCAGCAGCATCAACTCGGGGGTGGGTCAGCCCCAGCATTTT. V usage is TRBV2 and J usage is TRBJ1-5, with D perhaps TRBD1 (5 bases). This CDR3 region has 15 residues. Germline CDR1 SNHLY, CDR2 FYNNEI. V shed 6 bases and J shed 6 bases, with 18 bases lying between them.